A single sample gave rise to the 29 T cell receptor beta chains below, sequenced in a study of T-cell memory formation after mild COVID-19. Each CDR3 protein is one row after TCRdb ran MiXCR on the 5' RACE reads. The sample consists of about 350,000 distinct CDR3 sequences, roughly 15% of them appearing once. The specimen sequenced was PBMCs or a T cell subset sorted from them (not recorded which). These receptors all come from a man in his late teens or twenties who had mild COVID-19 (a few samples of this study predate the infection). Cell type and time point are not known.

This clonotype was counted ten times or more. The chain has TRBV9 and TRBJ1-3, with unresolved D. From germline, CDR1 is SGDLS and CDR2 YYNGEE. V was pared by 0 bases and J by 2 bases, with 9 bases between. This CDR3 contains 15 residues. Written as DNA, the CDR3 is TGTGCCAGCAGCGTAGCTTCCGGAGCTGGAAACACCATATATTTT. It translates to CASSVASGAGNTIYF.

This clonotype was counted many times. The genes are TRBV20-1 and TRBJ2-7; 9 bases agree with TRBD1. CDR1 is DFQATT and CDR2 is SNEGSKA in the germline V gene (reference sequence). This CDR3 is built from 12 residues. Losses at the gene ends were 3 bases for V and 4 bases for J; bases not matched to a gene: 1. CDR3 protein: CSARDRGYEQYF. In nucleotides, the CDR3 is TGCAGTGCTAGGGACAGGGGTTACGAGCAGTACTTC.

The rearrangement links TRBV6-5 to TRBJ2-4; D might be TRBD1 (5 bases). V was pared by 0 bases and J by 0 bases, with 6 bases between. The CDR3 is 15 amino acids. Germline-derived CDR1 and CDR2 are MNHEY and SVGAGI. The CDR3 DNA is TGTGCCAGCAGTTACTCAGGGGTAGCCAAAAACATTCAGTACTTC. It specifies CASSYSGVAKNIQYF.

The table lists this clonotype with a few counts. A junction boundary mismatches the germline segment, possibly from a read error. This chain joins TRBV20-1 and TRBJ2-3; TRBD2 matches at 10 bases. The CDR3 is 15 amino acids. Germline values: CDR1 DFQATT, CDR2 SNEGSKA (reference sequence). The DNA for the CDR3 is TGCAGTGCCAGAGCGGGGGGGGCAAGCACAGATACGCAGTATTTT. Its protein is CSARAGGASTDTQYF.

The chain employs TRBV7-8 and TRBJ1-1, with 9 bases aligning to TRBD1. The germline CDR1 and CDR2 sequences are SGHVS and FQNEAQ. The CDR3 runs 15 residues. With 2 bases clipped from V and 8 bases from J, the junction kept 9 bases outside the gene matches. The CDR3 protein is CASSLSHGTGLEAFF. The CDR3 bases are TGTGCCAGCAGCTTAAGTCATGGGACAGGGTTGGAAGCTTTCTTT. Full variable domain (missing parts from reference TRBV7-8 and TRBJ1-1): GAGVSQSPRYKVAKRGQDVALRCDPISGHVSLFWYQQALGQGPEFLTYFQNEAQLDKSGLPSDRFFAERPEGSVSTLKIQRTQQEDSAVYLCASSLSHGTGLEAFFGQGTRLTVV.

V and J are TRBV5-4 and TRBJ2-3, with 8 bases aligning to TRBD2. This CDR3 is built from 16 residues. V shed 2 bases, J shed 2 bases, and the junction held 7 bases outside the gene matches. Germline V gene lookup returns CDR1 SGHNT and CDR2 YYREEE (reference sequence). The CDR3 reads CASSLLRGEFTDTQYF. In DNA form, the CDR3 reads TGTGCCAGCAGCTTACTGCGGGGGGAGTTCACAGATACGCAGTATTTT.

The V and J genes are TRBV6-1 and TRBJ2-6; 10 nucleotides align to TRBD1. Germline V gene sequence: CDR1 MNHNS, CDR2 SASEGT. CDR3 length: 17 residues. J gave up 0 bases and V 6 bases, and 5 bases lay outside the gene matches. CDR3 loop: CASSPGQGSSGANVLTF. The CDR3 DNA reads as TGTGCCAGCAGCCCGGGACAGGGGAGCTCTGGGGCCAACGTCCTGACTTTC.

The chain employs TRBV7-2 and TRBJ2-7; 14 bases align to TRBD2. Unmatched junction bases numbered 4, after V lost 3 bases and J lost 3 bases. CDR3 length: 16 amino acids. Germline loops: CDR1 SGHTA, CDR2 FQGNSA. The CDR3 protein is CASSFGLAGGYYEQYF. DNA of the CDR3: TGTGCCAGCAGCTTCGGACTAGCGGGGGGTTACTACGAGCAGTACTTC. Full variable domain (remainder filled in from reference TRBV7-2 and TRBJ2-7): GAGVSQSPSNKVTEKGKDVELRCDPISGHTALYWYRQSLGQGLEFLIYFQGNSAPDKSGLPSDRFSAERTGGSVSTLTIQRTQQEDSAVYLCASSFGLAGGYYEQYFGPGTRLTVT.

There are many counts of this clonotype. The chain combines TRBV4-3 with TRBJ2-3; D ambiguous. CDR1 is LGHNA and CDR2 is YSLEER in the germline V gene. V dropped 0 bases and J dropped 6 bases, with 4 bases sitting between them. The CDR3 extends over 12 amino acids. Here the CDR3 reads CASSQEEDTQYF. The CDR3 region has the DNA TGCGCCAGCAGCCAAGAAGAGGATACGCAGTATTTT.

This clonotype was detected once. The chain employs TRBV4-3 and TRBJ1-1, with a weak D call TRBD1 (6 bases). The V end was cut by 0 bases, the J end by 0 bases, with 11 bases between. The V gene's germline CDR1 is LGHNA and CDR2 YSLEER. This CDR3 region has 16 residues. DNA of the CDR3: TGCGCCAGCAGCCAAGATTGGACAGTCATGAACACTGAAGCTTTCTTT. This sequence encodes CASSQDWTVMNTEAFF.

V usage is TRBV7-2 and J usage is TRBJ2-2, with D possibly matching TRBD1 (5 bases). V lost 1 base, J lost 1 base, and 13 bases lay in between. CDR3 length: 17 amino acids. CDR1 and CDR2 from the germline V gene are SGHTA and FQGNSA. The CDR3 loop is CASSLVIRRVNTGELFF. CDR3 DNA sequence: TGTGCCAGCAGCTTAGTAATCCGCAGGGTGAACACCGGGGAGCTGTTTTTT.

This clonotype was recorded a few times. The rearrangement joins TRBV25-1 to TRBJ2-1, with D possibly matching TRBD2 (7 bases). Germline V gives CDR1 MGHDK, CDR2 SYGVNS. CDR3 length equals 14 residues. V gave up 7 bases and J gave up 2 bases, with 12 bases separating them. CDR3 nucleotides: TGTGCCAGCACTAGGGGGGGAGCCTACAATGAGCAGTTCTTC. It codes for CASTRGGAYNEQFF.

This clonotype was recorded many times. The chain couples TRBV5-1 to TRBJ2-5, with D perhaps given as TRBD1 or TRBD2 (5 bases each). The CDR3 is made up of 14 amino acids. Germline V gene data show CDR1 as SGHRS and CDR2 as YFSETQ. The ends were cut back, 4 bases at V and 1 base at J, with 11 bases in the middle. The CDR3 spells CASSGGRTQETQYF. The CDR3 DNA sequence: TGCGCCAGCAGCGGGGGACGCACCCAAGAGACCCAGTACTTC.

The chain combines TRBV6-6 with TRBJ1-4; D perhaps matches TRBD1 (6 bases). This CDR3 region has 15 residues. The germline V gene has CDR1 MNHNY and CDR2 SVGAGI (reference sequence). Trimming took off 2 bases at V and 8 bases at J, with 15 bases between the two ends. CDR3 nucleotide sequence: TGTGCCAGCAGTTACACAGAACAGGGCCGAGAAAAACTGTTTTTT. Residues: CASSYTEQGREKLFF.

Only a few counts were recorded for this clonotype. The rearrangement joins TRBV18 to TRBJ1-5; D is undetermined. V was clipped by 3 bases and J by 7 bases, with 13 bases between them. This CDR3 has 14 residues. From germline, CDR1 is KGHSH and CDR2 LQKENI. CDR3 sequence reads: CASSPLQSGQPQHF. Here the CDR3 DNA reads TGTGCCAGCTCACCGCTCCAAAGCGGCCAGCCCCAGCATTTT.

This clonotype was picked up a small number of times. The chain links TRBV6-2 or TRBV6-3 to TRBJ2-5, with D possibly being TRBD1 (6 bases). In germline, CDR1 is MNHEY, CDR2 SVGEGT. Trimming stripped 6 bases from V and 2 bases from J, with 19 bases between. The CDR3 sequence is 16 residues long. This CDR3 is CASSKRGYPDQETQYF. The CDR3 DNA reads as TGTGCCAGCAGCAAGAGGGGGTATCCGGATCAAGAGACCCAGTACTTC.

In DNA form, the CDR3 reads TGTGCCAGCACCCCGAGTGGGACAGCTAATGAAAAACTGTTTTTT. Amino acid sequence: CASTPSGTANEKLFF. This chain joins TRBV6-5 and TRBJ1-4; 7 bases map to TRBD1. The CDR3 extends over 15 amino acids. V lost 7 bases, J lost 3 bases, and 8 bases stayed unmatched. Germline-derived CDR1 and CDR2 are MNHEY and SVGAGI.

This chain links TRBV18 with TRBJ2-7; no clear D gene. CDR1 and CDR2 from the germline V gene are KGHSH and LQKENI. Trimming cost V 2 bases and J 4 bases, with 9 bases left between them. The CDR3 is 13 residues long. This CDR3 reads CASSPGRLYEQYV. The CDR3 nucleotides are TGTGCCAGCTCACCAGGCCGGTTATACGAGCAGTACGTC.

The sample holds a few counts of this clonotype. V is TRBV3-1 and J is TRBJ2-3; TRBD2 matches at 9 bases. V shed 2 bases, J shed 2 bases, and the junction held 5 bases outside the gene matches. The CDR3 length is 16 residues. Germline V CDR1 and CDR2: LGHDT, YNNKEL (reference sequence). CDR3: CASSQRLAVFTDTQYF. In DNA form, the CDR3 reads TGTGCCAGCAGCCAACGACTAGCGGTGTTCACAGATACGCAGTATTTT.

The chain uses TRBV27 and TRBJ2-3; possible D gene TRBD1, 7 bases. The V end was cut by 10 bases, the J end by 0 bases, with 14 bases between. Germline-derived CDR1 and CDR2 are MNHEY and SMNVEV (reference sequence). The CDR3 covers 14 residues. The CDR3 sequence is CATKTGRSTDTQYF. The CDR3 DNA sequence: TGTGCCACGAAGACAGGGAGGAGCACAGATACGCAGTATTTT.

This clonotype occurred many times. The chain uses TRBV3-1 and TRBJ1-2; 9 nucleotides line up with TRBD1. The CDR3 spans 13 residues. Germline loops: CDR1 LGHDT, CDR2 YNNKEL (reference sequence). J was trimmed by 7 bases and V by 2 bases; bases with no gene match: 2. The CDR3 bases are TGTGCCAGCAGCCAATTACAGGGGGCTGGCTACACCTTC. Its translation: CASSQLQGAGYTF.

In this sample, this clonotype turned up a few times. The rearrangement links TRBV7-9 to TRBJ1-6; D uncertain. Per the germline V gene, CDR1 is SEHNR and CDR2 is FQNEAQ (reference sequence). V was cut by 5 bases and J by 7 bases, with 12 bases left in between. The CDR3 sequence is 14 residues long. CDR3 coding DNA: TGTGCCAGCAGCCGCCGAGGGCTGAATTCACCCCTCCACTTT. Its translation: CASSRRGLNSPLHF.

The chain joins TRBV28 to TRBJ1-2; D might be TRBD1 (5 bases). The length of the CDR3 is 15 residues. Trimming pared 2 bases from V and 7 bases from J, leaving 17 bases between. The germline gives CDR1 MDHEN, CDR2 SYDVKM. The CDR3 is CASSLIPAGGGGYTF. DNA for the CDR3: TGTGCCAGCAGTTTAATCCCTGCCGGGGGAGGTGGCTACACCTTC.

The CDR3 loop reads CASSLILAGGGEQFF. In DNA, the CDR3 is TGTGCCAGCAGTCTCATTTTAGCGGGGGGCGGCGAGCAGTTCTTC. This chain joins TRBV6-6 and TRBJ2-1, with 10 bases aligning to TRBD2. CDR1 MNHNY and CDR2 SVGAGI come from the germline V gene (reference sequence). V lost 5 bases and J lost 10; bases outside the gene matches: 11. The CDR3 consists of 15 residues.

This clonotype appeared many times. This sequence joins TRBV10-2 and TRBJ2-1; D might be TRBD2 (6 bases). This CDR3 spans 14 amino acids. V was cut by 1 base and J by 9 bases, with 13 bases left in between. The germline gives CDR1 WSHSY, CDR2 SAAADI. The CDR3 spells CASSEWGEGGEQFF. The CDR3 nucleotides are TGCGCCAGCAGTGAGTGGGGGGAAGGAGGTGAGCAGTTCTTC.

The J gene is TRBJ2-3, the V gene TRBV7-8; tentative D call: TRBD1 (6 bases). The germline gives CDR1 SGHVS, CDR2 FQNEAQ. Trimming took off 1 base at V and 0 bases at J, with 20 bases between the two ends. The CDR3 contains 19 residues. The CDR3 DNA follows: TGTGCCAGCAGCTTAGTTTATGGGGTCGTGGGGGCGAGCACAGATACGCAGTATTTT. It specifies CASSLVYGVVGASTDTQYF.

The V call is TRBV6-6, the J call TRBJ2-3; 8 positions match TRBD2. Germline CDR1 and CDR2: MNHNY and SVGAGI (reference sequence). The CDR3 covers 16 residues. The V gene end was trimmed by 5 bases and the J gene end by 0 bases; junction bases not matched to a gene: 7. Here the CDR3 reads CASSLSRGGSTDTQYF. CDR3 sequence (DNA): TGTGCCAGCAGTCTGAGCCGGGGGGGTAGCACAGATACGCAGTATTTT.

The chain combines TRBV24-1 with TRBJ2-3, with D perhaps matching TRBD1 (6 bases). The CDR3 sequence is 14 residues long. V shed 5 bases and J shed 4 bases, with 12 bases lying between them. CDR1 is KGHDR, CDR2 SFDVKD, per germline. The CDR3 DNA is TGTGCCACCAGTGCCTACAGGGTTGCAGATACGCAGTATTTT. It is translated as CATSAYRVADTQYF.

This clonotype was counted at least ten times. V is TRBV10-3 and J is TRBJ2-7; tentative D call: TRBD2 (5 bases). Germline V gene lookup returns CDR1 ENHRY and CDR2 SYGVKD. V was shortened by 4 bases and J by 1 base, with 8 bases between the two germline ends. The CDR3 runs 13 residues. CDR3 residues: CAISVPGSYEQYF. As DNA, the CDR3 is TGTGCCATCAGTGTCCCGGGATCCTACGAGCAGTACTTC.